The 16 T cell receptor beta chains in this list originate from one sample, sequenced in a study of T cells of healthy individuals. TCRdb processed the 5' RACE reads anew with MiXCR; each CDR3 protein has one entry. Of 100,000 or so distinct CDR3 sequences listed, 17% were seen once; the top ten hold about 6%. These receptors were collected from a human donor in good health.

This clonotype has a single count. This sequence joins TRBV6-6 and TRBJ2-3; 7 nucleotides agree with TRBD2. Looked up from germline, CDR1 is MNHNY and CDR2 is SVGAGI (reference sequence). V shed 7 bases, J shed 5 bases, and the junction held 3 bases outside the gene matches. The CDR3 has 12 amino acids. The CDR3 here is CASKGGGDTQYF. CDR3 in DNA: TGTGCCAGCAAGGGCGGGGGAGATACGCAGTATTTT.

This sequence joins TRBV3-1 and TRBJ2-1, with 8 bases lining up with TRBD1. With 0 bases clipped from V and 3 bases from J, the junction kept 4 bases outside the gene matches. This CDR3 spans 16 amino acids. The germline V gene has CDR1 LGHDT and CDR2 YNNKEL (reference sequence). The CDR3 sequence is CASSQEDRVYYNEQFF. The CDR3 bases are TGTGCCAGCAGCCAAGAGGACAGGGTTTACTACAATGAGCAGTTCTTC.

This clonotype appeared a single time. This chain joins TRBV2 and TRBJ2-7; the match to TRBD2 covers 8 bases. This CDR3 contains 14 residues. CDR1 is SNHLY and CDR2 is FYNNEI in the germline V gene. V was clipped by 6 bases and J by 2 bases; unmatched bases: 6. In nucleotides, the CDR3 is TGTGCCAGCAGGGGGACGGGGGGGACCTACGAGCAGTACTTC. Protein sequence: CASRGTGGTYEQYF. Using reference TRBV2 and TRBJ2-7 for the parts outside the CDR3, the full variable domain is EPEVTQTPSHQVTQMGQEVILRCVPISNHLYFYWYRQILGQKVEFLVSFYNNEISEKSEIFDDQFSVERPDGSNFTLKIRSTKLEDSAMYFCASRGTGGTYEQYFGPGTRLTVT.

By share of the sample, this clonotype is medium-sized. The CDR3 is CASFSWGRGGYEQYF. DNA for the CDR3: TGTGCCAGCTTCTCCTGGGGGCGTGGAGGCTACGAGCAGTACTTC. V is TRBV6-1 and J is TRBJ2-7, with D possibly TRBD1 on 6 matching bases. The CDR3 runs 15 residues. Germline V gene data show CDR1 as MNHNS and CDR2 as SASEGT. Trimming left V 8 bases short and J 3 bases short, with 20 bases between.

The table lists this clonotype with a few counts. The CDR3 DNA reads TGCGCCAGCAGCCAAGACGAAGTCCGGGACAGGGTCCCCGGGGAGCTGTTTTTT. It codes for CASSQDEVRDRVPGELFF. The chain carries TRBV4-3 and TRBJ2-2; 9 bases are a match to TRBD1. The CDR3 consists of 18 residues. From germline, CDR1 is LGHNA and CDR2 YSLEER. V dropped 0 bases and J dropped 6; count of bases not matched to a gene: 11.

This clonotype was observed at least ten times. This chain links TRBV28 with TRBJ1-6; D is perhaps TRBD1 (5 bases). This CDR3 spans 15 amino acids. V lost 5 bases, J lost 10 bases, and 18 bases lay in between. CDR1 and CDR2 (germline): MDHEN, SYDVKM. The chain's CDR3 is CASSPWEGDGSPLHF. The CDR3 DNA reads TGTGCCAGCAGTCCCTGGGAAGGGGATGGGTCACCCCTCCACTTT.

This clonotype was counted many times. V is TRBV6-5 and J is TRBJ2-7, with a weak D call TRBD2 (5 bases). Germline CDR1 MNHEY, CDR2 SVGAGI. The CDR3 is 14 amino acids. Trimming pared 5 bases from V and 2 bases from J, leaving 13 bases between. In DNA, the CDR3 is TGTGCCAGCAGTCAGCGAGGGATGACCTACGAGCAGTACTTC. Translating it yields CASSQRGMTYEQYF.

This clonotype has at least ten counts. The chain employs TRBV4-3 and TRBJ2-3; TRBD2 matches 9 bases. V gave up 0 bases and J gave up 3 bases; unmatched junction bases: 10. This CDR3 comprises 18 residues. Germline CDR1 and CDR2: LGHNA and YSLEER. Written as DNA, the CDR3 is TGCGCCAGCAGCCAAGAAATGTTCCGGACTAGCGAGACAGATACGCAGTATTTT. This translates into CASSQEMFRTSETDTQYF.

Only one count was recorded for this clonotype. The V and J genes are TRBV7-8 and TRBJ2-5; no clear D. The V end lost 2 bases, the J end lost 3 bases, and 7 bases lay between the germline ends. Germline V CDR1 and CDR2: SGHVS, FQNEAQ. The CDR3 spans 13 residues. The CDR3 DNA is TGTGCCAGCAGCTTATATCCAGAAGAGACCCAGTACTTC. It specifies CASSLYPEETQYF.

This clonotype was picked up many times. This chain uses TRBV5-1 with TRBJ1-1, with D unclear. The V end lost 0 bases, the J end lost 9 bases, and 9 bases lay between the germline ends. The CDR3 contains 12 residues. CDR1 is SGHRS and CDR2 is YFSETQ in the germline V gene. CDR3 nucleotide sequence: TGCGCCAGCAGCTTGGATTACGCTCAAGCTTTCTTT. Translated: CASSLDYAQAFF. The variable domain in full, with the rest retrieved from reference TRBV5-1 and TRBJ1-1, is KAGVTQTPRYLIKTRGQQVTLSCSPISGHRSVSWYQQTPGQGLQFLFEYFSETQRNKGNFPGRFSGRQFSNSRSEMNVSTLELGDSALYLCASSLDYAQAFFGQGTRLTVV.

This clonotype has ten or more counts. The rearrangement uses TRBV20-1 and TRBJ1-1; 9 bases map to TRBD1. CDR1 DFQATT and CDR2 SNEGSKA come from the germline V gene (reference sequence). V shed 6 bases, J shed 2 bases, and the junction held 13 bases outside the gene matches. The CDR3 runs 16 residues. In DNA, the CDR3 is TGCAGTGCAAAACCCGCCGGGACAGGGAGAAACACTGAAGCTTTCTTT. As protein: CSAKPAGTGRNTEAFF.

This clonotype was counted many times. V is TRBV29-1 and J is TRBJ2-1; D not certain. V was trimmed by 3 bases and J by 8 bases, leaving 8 bases between them. The length of the CDR3 is 11 residues. CDR1 SQVTM and CDR2 ANQGSEA come from the germline V gene. For the CDR3, the DNA is TGCAGCGTTGATCCCCCAGATGAGCAGTTCTTC. It translates to CSVDPPDEQFF.

V and J are TRBV7-3 and TRBJ2-1, with a possible D match to TRBD2 (5 bases). The CDR3 contains 14 residues. Germline V gene lookup returns CDR1 SGHTA and CDR2 FQGTGA. Trimming removed 0 bases at V and 9 bases at J, with 12 bases between. CDR3 in amino acids: CASSLTIAGGEQFF. CDR3 in DNA: TGTGCCAGCAGCTTAACGATCGCGGGTGGTGAGCAGTTCTTC. The whole variable domain, filled in from reference TRBV7-3 and TRBJ2-1, reads GAGVSQTPSNKVTEKGKYVELRCDPISGHTALYWYRQSLGQGPEFLIYFQGTGAADDSGLPNDRFFAVRPEGSVSTLKIQRTERGDSAVYLCASSLTIAGGEQFFGPGTRLTVL.

By proportion, this clonotype is medium-sized (0.01 to 0.1%). The CDR3 loop reads CASSLLPNEKLFF. CDR3 bases: TGTGCCAGCAGTTTGTTGCCCAATGAAAAACTGTTTTTT. The rearrangement links TRBV6-6 to TRBJ1-4; no reliable D call. V was cut by 4 bases and J by 5 bases, with 8 bases left in between. The CDR3 runs to 13 residues. CDR1 and CDR2 from the germline V gene are MNHNY and SVGAGI (reference sequence).

CDR3 loop: CASSTNRVYEQYF. In nucleotides, the CDR3 is TGCGCCAGCAGCACGAATAGAGTATACGAGCAGTACTTC. V is TRBV5-1 and J is TRBJ2-7; D ambiguous. The CDR3 is 13 residues long. Trimming pared 4 bases from V and 4 bases from J, leaving 12 bases between. The germline gives CDR1 SGHRS, CDR2 YFSETQ.

The chain combines TRBV12-5 with TRBJ2-5; 9 nucleotides align to TRBD2. V trimming: 1 base; J trimming: 5 bases; junction bases outside the gene matches: 11. CDR1 and CDR2 (germline): LGHNT, FRNRAP. There are 17 residues in the CDR3. This CDR3 is CASGLDRGAGGRETQYF. The CDR3 DNA is TGTGCTAGTGGTTTGGATCGAGGCGCGGGAGGGAGGGAGACCCAGTACTTC.